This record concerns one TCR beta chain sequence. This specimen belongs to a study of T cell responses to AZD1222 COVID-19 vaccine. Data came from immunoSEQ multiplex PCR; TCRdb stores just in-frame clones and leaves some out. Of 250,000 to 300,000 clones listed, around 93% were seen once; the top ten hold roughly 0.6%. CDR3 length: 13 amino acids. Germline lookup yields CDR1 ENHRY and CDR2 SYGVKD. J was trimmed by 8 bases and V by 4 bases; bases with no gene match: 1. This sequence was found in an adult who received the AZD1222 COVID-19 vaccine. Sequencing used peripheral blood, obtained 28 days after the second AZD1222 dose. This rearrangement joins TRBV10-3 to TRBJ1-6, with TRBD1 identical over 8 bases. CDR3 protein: CAISAQGDSPLHF. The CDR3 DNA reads TGTGCCATCAGTGCACAGGGGGATTCACCCCTCCACTTT.